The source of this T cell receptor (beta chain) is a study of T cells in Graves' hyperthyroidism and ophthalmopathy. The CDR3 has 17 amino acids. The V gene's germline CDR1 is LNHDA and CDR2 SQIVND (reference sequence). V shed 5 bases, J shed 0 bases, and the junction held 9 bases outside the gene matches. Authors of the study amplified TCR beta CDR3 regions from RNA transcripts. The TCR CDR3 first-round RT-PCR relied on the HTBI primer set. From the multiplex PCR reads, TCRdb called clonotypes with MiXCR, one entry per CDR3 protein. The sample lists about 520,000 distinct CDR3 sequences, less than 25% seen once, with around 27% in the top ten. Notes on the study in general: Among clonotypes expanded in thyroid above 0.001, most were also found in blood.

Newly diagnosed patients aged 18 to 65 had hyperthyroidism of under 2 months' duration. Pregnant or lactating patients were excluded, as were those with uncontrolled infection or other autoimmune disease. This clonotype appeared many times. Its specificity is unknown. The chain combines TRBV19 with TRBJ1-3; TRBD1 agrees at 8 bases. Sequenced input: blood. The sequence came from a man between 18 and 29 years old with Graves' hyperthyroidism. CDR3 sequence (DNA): TGTGCCAGTAGTTCCGTCGGGACAGGTAACTCTGGAAACACCATATATTTT. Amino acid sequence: CASSSVGTGNSGNTIYF.